One T cell receptor (beta chain) is described in this entry. Its specificity is unknown. The assay was immunoSEQ multiplex PCR, and TCRdb's table has in-frame clones only and misses some. The sample comprises 400,000 or so clones, approximately 91% of which are singletons, and under 4% rests with the top ten. Treatment denoted: some 19 received Ad26.COV2.S at low or high dose, single or two shots; five or six received placebo; per-sample allocation not given. Samples came from day 63 after the first vaccine or placebo injection. The CDR3 has 15 amino acids. V was trimmed by 1 base and J by 0 bases, leaving 10 bases between them. The germline CDR1 and CDR2 sequences are LNHNV and YYDKDF (reference sequence). This sample is drawn from a study of Ad26.COV2.S vaccination and SARS-CoV-2 variants. On the study more broadly: Enrollment placed the donor in the COV1001 Ad26.COV2.S trial arm. Study observations and caveats: Reportedly, after vaccination the spike-specific CD8+ and CD4+ T cell responses displayed substantial breadth. Estimates derived from TCR breadth and depth analyses may have underestimated total T cell responses. The study found similar non-spike TCR breadth in vaccine and placebo recipients.

Sequenced here: peripheral blood, sampled in a trial of Ad26.COV2.S vaccine versus placebo. The chain couples TRBV15 to TRBJ2-7; a possible D gene is TRBD2 (5 bases). The clonotype comes from a person between 18 and 59 years old who received the Ad26.COV2.S COVID-19 vaccine or a placebo. The CDR3 nucleotides read TGTGCCACCAGCAGAGTCAGTGGGAGCTCCTACGAGCAGTACTTC. As protein: CATSRVSGSSYEQYF.